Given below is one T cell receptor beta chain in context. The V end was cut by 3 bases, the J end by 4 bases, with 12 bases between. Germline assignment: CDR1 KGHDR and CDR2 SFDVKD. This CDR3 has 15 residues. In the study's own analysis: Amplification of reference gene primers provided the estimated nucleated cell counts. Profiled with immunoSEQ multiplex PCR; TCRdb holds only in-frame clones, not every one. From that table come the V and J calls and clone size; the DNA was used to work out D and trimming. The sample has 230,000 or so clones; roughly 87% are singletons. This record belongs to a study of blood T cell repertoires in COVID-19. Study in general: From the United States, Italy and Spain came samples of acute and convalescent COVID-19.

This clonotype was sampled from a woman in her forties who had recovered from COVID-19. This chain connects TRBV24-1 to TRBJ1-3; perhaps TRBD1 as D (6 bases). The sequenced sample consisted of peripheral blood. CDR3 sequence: CATSDGADRGNTIYF. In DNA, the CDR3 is TGTGCCACCAGTGATGGGGCGGACAGAGGAAACACCATATATTTT.